What follows are 6 T cell receptor beta chains derived from one specimen sequenced in a study of vaccination effects on CD4 cells after COVID-19. No antigen is known for these receptors. Libraries were prepared by immunoSEQ multiplex PCR; TCRdb keeps only in-frame clonotypes and omits some of them. The sample has more than 60,000 clones; about 74% are singletons. Once cultured for 10 days, the cells underwent separation to obtain CD4+ T cells. Every participant took two doses of the BNT162b2 or mRNA-1273 vaccine. Here the sequenced sample was CD4+ T cells from PBMCs cultured without peptide, taken after COVID-19 vaccination. The receptors here all came from a human donor who received a COVID-19 vaccine.

This clone was recorded only once. The chain links TRBV6-6 to TRBJ2-7; 13 nucleotides line up with TRBD2. The CDR3 loop spans 14 amino acids. CDR1 is MNHNY and CDR2 is SVGAGI in the germline V gene (reference sequence). Trimming cost V 5 bases and J 4 bases; bases outside gene matches: 2. For the CDR3, the DNA is TGTGCCAGCAGTACTAGCGGGGGGGCGTACGAGCAGTACGTC. As protein: CASSTSGGAYEQYV.

CDR3 DNA: TGTGCCAGCAGTACCCCCTACAGGGTCTCTGGAAACACCATATATTTT. This codes for CASSTPYRVSGNTIYF. V usage is TRBV6-2 or TRBV6-3 and J usage is TRBJ1-3, with a possible D match to TRBD1 (6 bases). This CDR3 comprises 16 residues. The germline V gene has CDR1 MNHEY and CDR2 SVGEGT. Trimming took 5 bases from V and 0 from J, leaving 14 bases between them.

This chain uses TRBV11-2 with TRBJ2-7; 7 nucleotides line up with TRBD2. V shed 3 bases, J shed 0 bases, and the junction held 11 bases outside the gene matches. The germline V gene encodes CDR1 SGHAT and CDR2 FQNNGV. This CDR3 contains 17 residues. The CDR3 nucleotides are TGTGCCAGCAGCTTGGGGGACTACTTCGTCCCCTCCTACGAGCAGTACGTC. As protein: CASSLGDYFVPSYEQYV.

This chain uses TRBV28 with TRBJ2-7, with TRBD1 matching 9 bases. The CDR3 is 15 residues long. Germline values: CDR1 MDHEN, CDR2 SYDVKM. V trimming: 5 bases; J trimming: 3 bases; junction bases outside the gene matches: 8. CDR3 residues: CASSVAGTGIYEQYV. The CDR3 DNA reads as TGTGCCAGCAGTGTCGCCGGGACAGGGATCTACGAGCAGTACGTC.

This chain uses TRBV6-5 with TRBJ2-1, with 9 bases aligning to TRBD2. The CDR3 is 15 amino acids. V shed 2 bases, J shed 7 bases, and the junction held 6 bases outside the gene matches. Germline-derived CDR1 and CDR2 are MNHEY and SVGAGI. The CDR3 DNA is TGTGCCAGCAGTTACACTGCGGGGGGGTGGAATGAGCAGTTCTTC. This translates into CASSYTAGGWNEQFF.

The rearrangement links TRBV11-2 to TRBJ2-5; unclear D gene. The CDR3 runs to 13 residues. Trimming took off 5 bases at V and 1 base at J, with 8 bases between the two ends. In germline, CDR1 is SGHAT, CDR2 FQNNGV. CDR3 sequence (DNA): TGTGCCAGCAGCCAAAGGCCCCAAGAGACCCAGTACTTC. Amino acids: CASSQRPQETQYF.